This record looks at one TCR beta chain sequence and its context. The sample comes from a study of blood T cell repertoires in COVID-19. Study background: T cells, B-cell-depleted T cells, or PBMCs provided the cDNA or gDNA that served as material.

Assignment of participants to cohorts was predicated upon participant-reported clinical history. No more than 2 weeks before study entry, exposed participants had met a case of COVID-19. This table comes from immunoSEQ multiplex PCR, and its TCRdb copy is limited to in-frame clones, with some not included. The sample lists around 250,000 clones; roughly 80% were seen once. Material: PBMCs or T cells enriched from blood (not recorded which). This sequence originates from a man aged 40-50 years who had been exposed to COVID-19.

The CDR3 reads CASSIAGQGYEQYF. CDR3 bases: TGTGCCAGTAGTATAGCGGGACAGGGTTACGAGCAGTACTTC. The V call is TRBV19, the J call TRBJ2-7; 9 nucleotides line up with TRBD1. The ends lost 1 base at V and 4 bases at J; junction bases unmatched: 2. Per germline, CDR1 LNHDA and CDR2 SQIVND (reference sequence). The CDR3 covers 14 residues.